This T cell receptor beta chain is drawn from a study of cytomegalovirus exposure and HLA in healthy donors. PCR was performed using 60 Vbeta and 13 Jbeta primers. Sequencing used immunoSEQ multiplex PCR; TCRdb keeps in-frame clones, though not all of them. The table lists approximately 150,000 clones, 60% to 85% of them singletons, with 7% in the top ten. The sample holds a few counts of this clone. The antigen is not known. Germline CDR1 and CDR2: MNHNY and SVGAGI (reference sequence). V lost 2 bases, J lost 7 bases, and 2 bases lay in between. The CDR3 is 11 amino acids. Study-wide findings and caveats: Sequencing probably produced one cluster of sequence variants that were highly shared. Roughly uniform sequencing depth across donors was assumed, possibly incorrectly. The study put 150 or so TCR beta chains on its list as cytomegalovirus-associated.

The origin of this receptor is a middle-aged woman in good health and CMV-seropositive. V gene TRBV6-6 combines with J gene TRBJ2-2; no firm D call. The specimen sequenced was PBMCs. The CDR3 loop reads CASSYHGELFF. The CDR3 DNA reads as TGTGCCAGCAGTTACCACGGGGAGCTGTTTTTT.